This is a list of T cell receptor beta chains from one sample in a study of T cells in tuberculosis. Libraries were prepared by immunoSEQ multiplex PCR; TCRdb keeps only in-frame clonotypes and omits some of them. The sample yields about 25,000 clones, 95% seen once. Specimen: PBMCs. The receptors here all came from a donor aged 10-29 years with latent tuberculosis or without tuberculosis infection. The CDR3 runs from the conserved cysteine through the conserved F or W. The order of the fields is D gene, clone size, J gene, V gene, CDR3 protein, CDR3 DNA. D genes are given only for firm matches. Clone size is not always given. Where it is, it says once, few, many or a class for expanded clones.

- - TRBJ1-2 TRBV10-3 CAISSTANYGYTF TGTGCCATCAGTTCGACAGCCAACTATGGCTACACCTTC
- - TRBJ2-1 TRBV10-2 CASYSYNEQFF TGCGCCAGCTACTCCTACAATGAGCAGTTCTTC
- - TRBJ1-5 TRBV28 CASSPGATNQPQHF TGTGCCAGCAGTCCAGGGGCCACCAATCAGCCCCAGCATTTT
- - TRBJ1-3 TRBV11-2 CASSLTAYSGNTIYF TGTGCCAGCAGCTTAACAGCATATTCTGGAAACACCATATATTTT
- once TRBJ2-6 TRBV7-3 CASRSGSGANVLTF TGTGCCAGCCGATCCGGGTCTGGGGCCAACGTCCTGACTTTC
TRBD1 - TRBJ1-2 TRBV5-1 CASSPDRGGGYTF TGCGCCAGCAGCCCGGACAGGGGTGGTGGCTACACCTTC
- - TRBJ1-4 TRBV7-8 CASSRVPGEEKLFF TGTGCCAGCAGCCGAGTGCCAGGGGAGGAAAAACTGTTTTTT
- - TRBJ1-1 TRBV9 CASSVALGAGNTEAFF TGTGCCAGCAGCGTAGCACTTGGGGCTGGGAACACTGAAGCTTTCTTT
- - TRBJ1-5 TRBV10-1 CASSDRDTTGPQHF TGCGCCAGCAGTGACCGGGATACTACCGGGCCCCAGCATTTT
TRBD1 - TRBJ1-2 TRBV28 CASSLPDRGGYTF TGTGCCAGCAGTCTTCCGGACAGGGGTGGCTACACCTTC
- once TRBJ1-2 TRBV6-6 CASADSSYGYTF TGTGCCAGCGCGGACAGCTCCTATGGCTACACCTTC
- - TRBJ2-3 TRBV5-1 CASSIQGKDTQYF TGCGCCAGCAGCATCCAGGGGAAGGATACGCAGTATTTT
- few TRBJ2-2 TRBV18 CASSPSLNTGELFF TGTGCCAGCTCACCAAGCTTGAACACCGGGGAGCTGTTTTTT
- - TRBJ1-2 TRBV5-1 CASSVAGGDNYGYTF TGCGCCAGCAGCGTCGCGGGTGGGGATAACTATGGCTACACCTTC
TRBD1 - TRBJ1-1 TRBV18 CASSPGGTDANTEAFF TGTGCCAGCTCACCTGGAGGGACAGATGCGAACACTGAAGCTTTCTTT
TRBD1 - TRBJ2-2 TRBV4-1 CASSQDPGQGAGELFF TGCGCCAGCAGCCAAGATCCGGGACAGGGGGCCGGGGAGCTGTTTTTT
- - TRBJ1-2 TRBV20-1 CSVNSRVSYTF TGCAGTGTTAACTCGCGGGTTAGCTACACCTTC
- - TRBJ2-3 TRBV6-1 CASSEPGAYAQYF TGTGCCAGCAGTGAACCAGGGGCGTACGCGCAGTATTTT
- - TRBJ1-2 TRBV30 CAWSAPAGGYTF TGTGCCTGGAGTGCCCCCGCCGGGGGCTACACCTTC
- - TRBJ1-2 TRBV19 CASSTSGSNYGYTF TGTGCCAGTAGTACCTCAGGGTCTAACTATGGCTACACCTTC
TRBD1 - TRBJ1-2 TRBV5-5 CASSGDPTGDGYTF TGTGCCAGCAGCGGCGACCCGACAGGGGATGGCTACACCTTC
- - TRBJ1-2 TRBV6-5 CASSKGGHYGYTF TGTGCCAGCAGCAAAGGGGGTCACTATGGCTACACCTTC
TRBD2 - TRBJ2-1 TRBV5-1 CASSLALAGGKEQFF TGCGCCAGCAGCTTGGCCCTAGCGGGGGGGAAAGAGCAGTTCTTC
TRBD1 - TRBJ2-7 TRBV10-2 CASTLAGGFYEQYF TGCGCCAGCACTCTTGCAGGGGGCTTCTACGAGCAGTACTTC
- - TRBJ2-5 TRBV15 CATARGQETQYF TGTGCCACCGCGCGGGGACAAGAGACCCAGTACTTC
- once TRBJ1-1 TRBV18 CASSPMISLGEAFF TGTGCCAGCTCACCCATGATAAGCCTCGGGGAAGCTTTCTTT
- - TRBJ2-2 TRBV29-1 CSVGERSTNTGELFF TGCAGCGTTGGTGAGAGGTCTACGAACACCGGGGAGCTGTTTTTT
- - TRBJ2-5 TRBV29-1 CSVVGQKETQYF TGCAGCGTTGTCGGACAGAAAGAGACCCAGTACTTC
TRBD1 - TRBJ1-5 TRBV5-1 CASSTNRGQPQHF TGCGCCAGCAGCACAAACAGGGGGCAGCCCCAGCATTTT
- few TRBJ1-2 TRBV11-2 CASSLDPGWSGYTF TGTGCCAGCAGCTTAGATCCAGGGTGGAGTGGCTACACCTTC
- - TRBJ1-2 TRBV2 CASSQPTGGYGYTF TGTGCCAGCAGTCAACCTACAGGCGGTTATGGCTACACCTTC
- once TRBJ2-2 TRBV13 CASSLYPAGELFF TGTGCCAGCAGCTTATACCCGGCCGGGGAGCTGTTTTTT
- - TRBJ2-3 TRBV5-1 CASSLPGGDTQYF TGCGCCAGCAGCTTGCCTGGCGGTGATACGCAGTATTTT
TRBD1 - TRBJ1-1 TRBV30 CAWPQGAADETEAFF TGTGCCTGGCCACAGGGGGCGGCGGATGAGACTGAAGCTTTCTTT
- - TRBJ2-5 TRBV4-1 CASSQDFGTPGETQYF TGCGCCAGCAGCCAAGATTTTGGCACCCCGGGGGAGACCCAGTACTTC